The source of this T cell receptor beta chain is a study of CD8+CD57+ T cells in acquired aplastic anemia. Points from the study as a whole: Patients showed no significant difference from controls in CD8+ Simpson's diversity.

Germline-derived CDR1 and CDR2 are MGHDK and SYGVNS. V was shortened by 0 bases and J by 0 bases, with 15 bases between the two germline ends. This CDR3 is built from 17 residues. It was genomic DNA that served as the template for profiling TCR beta VDJ and CDR3. TCRdb passed the reads through MiXCR, listing each CDR3 protein once. The data show around 400,000 distinct CDR3 sequences, 55% to 70% seen once. This clonotype has a handful of counts. Antigen: not known. Material for sequencing was sorted CD4+, CD8+, or CD8+CD57+ T cells (not recorded which) from PBMCs. The TCR originated in a human donor in good health, serving as a control. This chain joins TRBV25-1 and TRBJ2-7, with D perhaps matching TRBD2 (5 bases). The CDR3 spells CASSEYGLGLSSYEQYF. DNA of the CDR3: TGTGCCAGCAGTGAATACGGCCTAGGACTGAGCTCCTACGAGCAGTACTTC.